This paragraph reports one TCR beta chain. The source of the sample is a study of blood T cell repertoires in COVID-19. Here immunoSEQ multiplex PCR was the method, and the copy in TCRdb shows in-frame clones only, minus some. The table lists 14,000 or so clones, roughly 82% of them singletons, with about a quarter in the top ten. The CDR3 length is 16 residues. CDR1 and CDR2 from the germline V gene are LNHDA and SQIVND (reference sequence). V lost 0 bases, J lost 5 bases, and 14 bases lay in between. The receptor was derived from a woman aged 50 to 60 with active or convalescent COVID-19. The specimen was peripheral blood. The V and J genes are TRBV19 and TRBJ2-1; tentative D call: TRBD2 (5 bases). CDR3 protein: CASSIERVGKNNEQFF. For the CDR3, the DNA is TGTGCCAGTAGTATAGAGCGGGTCGGTAAGAACAATGAGCAGTTCTTC.